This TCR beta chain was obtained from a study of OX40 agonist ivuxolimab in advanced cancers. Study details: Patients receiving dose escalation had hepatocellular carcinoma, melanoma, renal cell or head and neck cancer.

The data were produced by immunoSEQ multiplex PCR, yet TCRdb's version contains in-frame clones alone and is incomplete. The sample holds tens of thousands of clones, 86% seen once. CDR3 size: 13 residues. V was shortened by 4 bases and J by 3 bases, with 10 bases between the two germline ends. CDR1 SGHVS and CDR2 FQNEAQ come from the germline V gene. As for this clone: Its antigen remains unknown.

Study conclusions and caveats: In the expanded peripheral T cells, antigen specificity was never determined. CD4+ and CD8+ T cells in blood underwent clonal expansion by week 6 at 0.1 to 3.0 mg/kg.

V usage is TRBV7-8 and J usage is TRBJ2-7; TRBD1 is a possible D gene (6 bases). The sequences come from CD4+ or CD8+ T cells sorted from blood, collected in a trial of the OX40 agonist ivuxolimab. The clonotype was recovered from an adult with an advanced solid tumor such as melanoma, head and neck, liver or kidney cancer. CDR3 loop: CASSWDTRYEQYF. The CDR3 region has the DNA TGTGCCAGCAGCTGGGACACTCGCTACGAGCAGTACTTC.